This T cell receptor (beta chain) comes out of a study of radiotherapy plus CTLA-4 blockade in lung cancer. Profiled with immunoSEQ multiplex PCR; TCRdb holds only in-frame clones, not every one. Counted here are roughly 93,000 clones, 80% to 85% occurring once; the ten biggest clones make up around 3.5%. The source material was peripheral blood, sampled from a patient treated with radiotherapy plus ipilimumab. The TCR sequence derives from a human donor with non-small cell lung cancer who had a partial response to radiotherapy plus ipilimumab.

CDR3 sequence reads: CASSIWTRGSEQFF. The CDR3 coding sequence is TGTGCCAGTAGTATTTGGACAAGGGGGTCGGAGCAGTTCTTC. This rearrangement joins TRBV19 to TRBJ2-1; TRBD1 might be the D (6 bases). The ends were cut back, 3 bases at V and 10 bases at J, with 16 bases in the middle. The CDR3 consists of 14 residues. The germline CDR1 and CDR2 sequences are LNHDA and SQIVND (reference sequence). The variable domain in full, with the rest retrieved from reference TRBV19 and TRBJ2-1, is DGGITQSPKYLFRKEGQNVTLSCEQNLNHDAMYWYRQDPGQGLRLIYYSQIVNDFQKGDIAEGYSVSREKKESFPLTVTSAQKNPTAFYLCASSIWTRGSEQFFGPGTRLTVL.